These T cell receptor beta chains were read from a single sample in a study of T cell repertoires in cytomegalovirus infection. TCRdb independently ran MiXCR on the reads; one entry per CDR3 protein. The repertoire holds hundreds of thousands of distinct CDR3 sequences, with approximately 46% as singletons. Antigens of these TCRs are unknown. The material sequenced was cultured PBMCs, taken from culture after CMV antigen stimulation. Receptors originate from a human donor in good health (CMV status not recorded). Some clones in this sample may be carry-over from other donors' samples. CDR3s include the opening cysteine and the closing phenylalanine or tryptophan. The order of the fields is clone size, J gene, CDR3 length, V gene, D gene, CDR3 protein, CDR3 DNA. D genes are given only for firm matches. Some rows have no size entry. The others give once, few or many, or a class for an expanded clone.

once TRBJ2-1 13 TRBV12-3/TRBV12-4 TRBD2 CASKAGANNEQFF TGTGCCAGCAAAGCGGGGGCGAACAATGAGCAGTTCTTC
NA TRBJ2-6 16 TRBV7-2 TRBD2 CASRLRTSPGANVLTF TGTGCCAGCCGCTTGAGGACTAGCCCTGGGGCCAACGTCCTGACTTTC
NA TRBJ1-1 13 TRBV11-1 NA CASSPNRAPEAFF TGTGCCAGCAGCCCAAACAGGGCTCCTGAAGCTTTCTTT
NA TRBJ2-1 13 TRBV6-1 NA CASSEQHHNEQFF TGTGCCAGCAGTGAACAACACCATAATGAGCAGTTCTTC
NA TRBJ1-5 15 TRBV20-1 NA CSARDMVREYQPQHF TGCAGTGCTAGAGATATGGTCCGGGAATACCAGCCCCAGCATTTT
few TRBJ1-1 10 TRBV11-2 NA CASSGLGAFF TGTGCCAGCTCAGGGCTTGGGGCTTTCTTT
NA TRBJ2-1 14 TRBV20-1 NA CSASFGSPYNEQFF TGCAGTGCTAGTTTCGGCAGTCCCTACAATGAGCAGTTCTTC
NA TRBJ2-6 16 TRBV6-1 NA CASSRVGGSGANVLTF TGTGCCAGCAGCCGTGTGGGTGGGTCTGGGGCCAACGTCCTGACTTTC
NA TRBJ2-1 15 TRBV11-2 NA CASSLGLARLNEQFF TGTGCCAGCAGCTTAGGGCTAGCGAGGCTCAATGAGCAGTTCTTC
NA TRBJ2-7 13 TRBV7-2 TRBD2 CASSLASGGEQYF TGTGCCAGCAGCTTAGCGAGCGGGGGCGAGCAGTACTTC
NA TRBJ1-2 13 TRBV30 NA CAWSVGPGYGYTF TGTGCCTGGAGTGTTGGGCCGGGCTATGGCTACACCTTC
NA TRBJ2-1 16 TRBV7-2 NA CASSPRGGGSYNEQFF TGTGCCAGCAGCCCCCGAGGAGGCGGTTCCTACAATGAGCAGTTCTTC
NA TRBJ1-4 13 TRBV6-6 NA CASSLGTQWKLFF TGTGCCAGCAGCCTCGGGACACAGTGGAAACTGTTTTTT
many TRBJ2-5 15 TRBV7-2 NA CASSPPGGRQETQYF TGTGCCAGCAGCCCTCCCGGGGGGCGGCAAGAGACCCAGTACTTC
NA TRBJ2-7 12 TRBV6-5 NA CASSYAGHEQYF TGTGCCAGCAGTTACGCCGGCCACGAGCAGTACTTC
few TRBJ2-2 14 TRBV4-1 NA CASSQGTTRVELFF TGCGCCAGCAGCCAAGGGACCACGCGTGTGGAGCTGTTTTTT
NA TRBJ1-5 14 TRBV12-3/TRBV12-4 TRBD1 CASSWGQAGQPQHF TGTGCCAGCAGTTGGGGACAGGCAGGTCAGCCCCAGCATTTT
NA TRBJ1-4 13 TRBV20-1 NA CSAKQGSNEKLFF TGCAGTGCGAAACAGGGATCGAATGAAAAACTGTTTTTT
many TRBJ2-5 13 TRBV7-2 TRBD1 CASSPGTEETQYF TGTGCCAGCAGCCCCGGGACAGAAGAGACCCAGTACTTC
few TRBJ2-2 15 TRBV2 TRBD2 CASDPGLRADGELFF TGTGCCAGCGATCCGGGACTACGTGCCGACGGGGAGCTGTTTTTT
NA TRBJ1-2 13 TRBV6-8 NA CASSRDTSSGYTF TGTGCCAGCAGCCGGGACACTAGCAGCGGCTACACCTTC
few TRBJ2-7 14 TRBV28 TRBD1 CASSPPGQGDEQYF TGTGCCAGCAGTCCTCCGGGACAGGGTGACGAGCAGTACTTC
NA TRBJ1-2 17 TRBV7-6 TRBD1 CASSRRDRGPGYYGYTF TGTGCCAGCAGCCGCCGGGACAGGGGGCCTGGTTACTATGGCTACACCTTC
NA TRBJ2-3 14 TRBV6-2/TRBV6-3 NA CATSGSEVADTQYF TGTGCCACCTCAGGCAGCGAAGTTGCAGATACGCAGTATTTT